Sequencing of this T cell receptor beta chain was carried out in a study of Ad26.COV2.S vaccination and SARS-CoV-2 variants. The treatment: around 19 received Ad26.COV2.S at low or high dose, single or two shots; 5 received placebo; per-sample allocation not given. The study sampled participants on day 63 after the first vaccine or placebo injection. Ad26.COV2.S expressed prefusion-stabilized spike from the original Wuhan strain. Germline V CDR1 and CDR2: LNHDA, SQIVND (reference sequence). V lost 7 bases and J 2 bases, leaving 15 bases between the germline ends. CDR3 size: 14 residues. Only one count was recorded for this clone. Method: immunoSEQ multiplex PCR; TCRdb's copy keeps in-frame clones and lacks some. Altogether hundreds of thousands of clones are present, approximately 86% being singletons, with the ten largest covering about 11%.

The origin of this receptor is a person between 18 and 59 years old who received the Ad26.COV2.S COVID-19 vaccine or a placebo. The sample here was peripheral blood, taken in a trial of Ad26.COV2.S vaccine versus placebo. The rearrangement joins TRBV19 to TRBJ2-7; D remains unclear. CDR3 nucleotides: TGTGCCAGTAACCCCTGTCTACCTCCCTACGAGCAGTACTTC. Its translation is CASNPCLPPYEQYF.